A selection of T cell receptor beta chains follows, all from one sample in a study of metastatic and nonmetastatic thyroid tumors. TCRdb re-called the PCR reads through MiXCR. The sample holds approximately 38,000 clones; 30% to 40% are singletons and the top ten take 15% to 20%. The sample consisted of tumor tissue. Every receptor here comes from a female donor with papillary thyroid cancer or a benign thyroid nodule (not recorded which). Some clones in this sample may be carry-over from other donors' samples. The CDR3 runs from the conserved cysteine through the conserved F or W. A D gene is named only where the DNA matches it firmly. The size entry is marked missing in some rows and otherwise reads once, few, many or a size class.

CDR3 length,clone size,V gene,J gene,D gene,CDR3 protein,CDR3 DNA
17,few,TRBV6-5,TRBJ2-2,TRBD1,CASSYRLTGGNTGELFF,TGTGCCAGCAGTTACCGCCTTACAGGGGGGAACACCGGGGAGCTGTTTTTT
15,NA,TRBV5-1,TRBJ1-4,TRBD1,CASSLETGGGEKLFF,TGCGCCAGCAGCCTAGAGACAGGGGGCGGTGAAAAACTGTTTTTT
14,NA,TRBV10-2,TRBJ2-7,TRBD2,CASRRLAGAYEQYF,TGCGCCAGCAGGCGACTAGCGGGAGCCTACGAGCAGTACTTC
12,many,TRBV28,TRBJ1-5,TRBD1,CASSGQGRPQHF,TGTGCCAGCAGTGGACAGGGGCGGCCCCAGCATTTT
14,NA,TRBV27,TRBJ2-7,TRBD1,CASRDGTGGYEQYF,TGTGCCAGCAGGGACGGGACAGGGGGCTACGAGCAGTACTTC
14,few,TRBV7-9,TRBJ2-7,TRBD2,CASTASGGLYEQYF,TGTGCCAGCACCGCCTCGGGGGGACTCTACGAGCAGTACTTC
16,NA,TRBV11-2,TRBJ2-3,NA,CASRSGRGLGTDTQYF,TGTGCCAGCAGATCAGGCAGAGGACTCGGCACAGATACGCAGTATTTT
14,few,TRBV6-1,TRBJ1-6,TRBD1,CASRATGAISPLHF,TGTGCCAGCAGAGCGACAGGGGCGATTTCACCCCTCCACTTT
14,medium-sized,TRBV7-9,TRBJ1-4,TRBD1,CASSVQGTNEKLFF,TGTGCCAGCAGCGTACAGGGGACTAATGAAAAACTGTTTTTT
16,few,TRBV20-1,TRBJ2-1,NA,CSASSHFLSSYNEQFF,TGCAGTGCTAGTAGTCATTTCTTGAGCTCCTACAATGAGCAGTTCTTC
13,NA,TRBV6-1,TRBJ1-1,NA,CASQEGIDTEAFF,TGTGCCAGCCAAGAAGGAATTGACACTGAAGCTTTCTTT
13,NA,TRBV20-1,TRBJ1-1,NA,CSATNTGHTEAFF,TGCAGTGCTACGAATACAGGGCACACTGAAGCTTTCTTT
16,few,TRBV7-8,TRBJ2-2,NA,CASSLRTGRSTGELFF,TGTGCCAGCAGCTTAAGAACAGGGAGGTCCACCGGGGAGCTGTTTTTT
15,NA,TRBV10-2,TRBJ2-1,NA,CASSGWADSYNEQFF,TGCGCCAGCAGTGGTTGGGCAGATTCCTACAATGAGCAGTTCTTC
13,many,TRBV4-1,TRBJ2-7,NA,CASSQEMSSEQYF,TGCGCCAGCAGCCAAGAAATGAGTTCCGAGCAGTACTTC
14,few,TRBV5-6,TRBJ1-2,NA,CASSLEGRIYGYTF,TGTGCCAGCAGCTTGGAAGGCCGGATATATGGCTACACCTTC
17,NA,TRBV18,TRBJ1-2,TRBD1,CASSTVLQGDLNYGYTF,TGTGCCAGCTCAACAGTTCTACAGGGGGACCTTAACTATGGCTACACCTTC
16,many,TRBV6-2/TRBV6-3,TRBJ1-5,NA,CASSNPGGVGNQPQHF,TGTGCCAGCAGTAACCCGGGGGGGGTAGGCAATCAGCCCCAGCATTTT
17,NA,TRBV6-1,TRBJ2-2,TRBD2,CASRGLAGVSNTGELFF,TGTGCCAGCAGGGGACTAGCGGGGGTATCGAACACCGGGGAGCTGTTTTTT
16,few,TRBV6-1,TRBJ2-7,TRBD2,CASGSGTSGRAYEQYF,TGTGCCAGCGGATCCGGGACTAGCGGGAGGGCCTACGAGCAGTACTTC
17,few,TRBV20-1,TRBJ2-7,TRBD2,CSARGTSGGITAYEQYF,TGCAGTGCTAGGGGGACTAGCGGGGGCATAACCGCCTACGAGCAGTACTTC
15,NA,TRBV11-1,TRBJ2-1,NA,CASSSTTLPGNEQFF,TGTGCCAGCAGTTCGACGACTCTTCCGGGCAATGAGCAGTTCTTC
13,NA,TRBV7-9,TRBJ1-2,NA,CASSRERGGGYTF,TGTGCCAGCAGCCGCGAGCGGGGTGGTGGCTACACCTTC
16,many,TRBV6-1,TRBJ2-1,TRBD2,CASIPIGGAGGNEQFF,TGTGCCAGCATACCCATCGGGGGAGCGGGAGGGAATGAGCAGTTCTTC
13,NA,TRBV6-5,TRBJ1-2,NA,CASSYGQHYGYTF,TGTGCCAGCAGTTACGGACAGCACTATGGCTACACCTTC
11,few,TRBV6-6,TRBJ2-3,NA,CASSFSDTQYF,TGTGCCAGCAGTTTCTCTGATACGCAGTATTTT
13,few,TRBV6-1,TRBJ1-5,NA,CASSPKTAQPQHF,TGTGCCAGCAGCCCAAAAACAGCCCAGCCCCAGCATTTT
14,few,TRBV6-6,TRBJ1-1,NA,CASSYGISGGEAFF,TGTGCCAGCAGTTACGGTATTTCGGGGGGTGAAGCTTTCTTT
15,NA,TRBV13,TRBJ2-2,NA,CASGKGDKSTGELFF,TGTGCCAGCGGAAAGGGGGACAAGAGCACCGGGGAGCTGTTTTTT
16,few,TRBV6-4,TRBJ2-6,TRBD2,CASSETSESGANVLTF,TGTGCCAGCAGTGAGACTAGCGAGTCAGGGGCCAACGTCCTGACTTTC
16,few,TRBV4-3,TRBJ2-6,NA,CASSQESGSGANVLTF,TGCGCCAGCAGCCAAGAGTCAGGGTCTGGGGCCAACGTCCTGACTTTC
16,NA,TRBV6-5,TRBJ1-3,NA,CASSWDGRSSGNTIYF,TGTGCCAGCAGTTGGGACGGACGAAGCTCTGGAAACACCATATATTTT
15,NA,TRBV6-1,TRBJ2-5,TRBD1,CASSFPRGQSETQYF,TGTGCCAGCAGTTTTCCCCGGGGACAGTCGGAGACCCAGTACTTC
13,few,TRBV6-1,TRBJ2-1,NA,CASSKTDNQEQFF,TGTGCCAGCAGTAAGACTGACAATCAGGAGCAGTTCTTC
15,few,TRBV6-1,TRBJ2-1,TRBD2,CASSRTSGIYNEQFF,TGTGCCAGCTCCAGGACTAGCGGGATCTACAATGAGCAGTTCTTC
16,NA,TRBV7-8,TRBJ1-6,TRBD1,CASSLIMGTGNSPLHF,TGTGCCAGCAGCTTAATAATGGGGACAGGGAATTCACCCCTCCACTTT
12,NA,TRBV20-1,TRBJ1-2,NA,CSGTGTDYGCTF,NA
14,NA,TRBV18,TRBJ2-7,NA,CASSPYAGEAEQYF,TGTGCCAGCTCACCATATGCAGGGGAGGCCGAGCAGTACTTC
13,NA,TRBV20-1,TRBJ2-7,NA,CSATQGFSYEQYF,TGCAGTGCGACACAAGGGTTCTCCTACGAGCAGTACTTC
13,many,TRBV6-1,TRBJ1-1,NA,CASKRGENTEAFF,TGTGCCAGCAAACGGGGGGAGAACACTGAAGCTTTCTTT
14,NA,TRBV2,TRBJ2-2,NA,CASRALTTGGELFF,TGTGCCAGCAGGGCCTTGACCACGGGCGGGGAGCTGTTTTTT
17,NA,TRBV20-1,TRBJ2-3,NA,CSAQAPPSVRGTDTQYF,TGCAGTGCCCAAGCCCCGCCGTCTGTTCGGGGCACAGATACGCAGTATTTT
13,NA,TRBV5-1,TRBJ2-1,NA,CASSFIPNNEQFF,TGCGCCAGCAGCTTCATTCCGAACAATGAGCAGTTCTTC
16,NA,TRBV6-1,TRBJ2-1,TRBD1,CASSEVSGQGRNEQFF,TGTGCCAGCAGTGAAGTTTCGGGACAGGGAAGAAATGAGCAGTTCTTC
18,NA,TRBV9,TRBJ1-3,TRBD1,CASSVGQGAPISGNTIYF,TGTGCCAGCAGCGTAGGGCAGGGGGCACCCATCTCTGGAAACACCATATATTTT
16,few,TRBV28,TRBJ2-7,NA,CASSPSVGGRLYEQYF,TGTGCCAGCAGTCCATCTGTCGGGGGGCGATTGTACGAGCAGTACTTC
16,few,TRBV27,TRBJ1-5,NA,CASSLSARNSNQPQHF,TGTGCCAGCAGTTTATCGGCGAGAAATAGCAATCAGCCCCAGCACTTT